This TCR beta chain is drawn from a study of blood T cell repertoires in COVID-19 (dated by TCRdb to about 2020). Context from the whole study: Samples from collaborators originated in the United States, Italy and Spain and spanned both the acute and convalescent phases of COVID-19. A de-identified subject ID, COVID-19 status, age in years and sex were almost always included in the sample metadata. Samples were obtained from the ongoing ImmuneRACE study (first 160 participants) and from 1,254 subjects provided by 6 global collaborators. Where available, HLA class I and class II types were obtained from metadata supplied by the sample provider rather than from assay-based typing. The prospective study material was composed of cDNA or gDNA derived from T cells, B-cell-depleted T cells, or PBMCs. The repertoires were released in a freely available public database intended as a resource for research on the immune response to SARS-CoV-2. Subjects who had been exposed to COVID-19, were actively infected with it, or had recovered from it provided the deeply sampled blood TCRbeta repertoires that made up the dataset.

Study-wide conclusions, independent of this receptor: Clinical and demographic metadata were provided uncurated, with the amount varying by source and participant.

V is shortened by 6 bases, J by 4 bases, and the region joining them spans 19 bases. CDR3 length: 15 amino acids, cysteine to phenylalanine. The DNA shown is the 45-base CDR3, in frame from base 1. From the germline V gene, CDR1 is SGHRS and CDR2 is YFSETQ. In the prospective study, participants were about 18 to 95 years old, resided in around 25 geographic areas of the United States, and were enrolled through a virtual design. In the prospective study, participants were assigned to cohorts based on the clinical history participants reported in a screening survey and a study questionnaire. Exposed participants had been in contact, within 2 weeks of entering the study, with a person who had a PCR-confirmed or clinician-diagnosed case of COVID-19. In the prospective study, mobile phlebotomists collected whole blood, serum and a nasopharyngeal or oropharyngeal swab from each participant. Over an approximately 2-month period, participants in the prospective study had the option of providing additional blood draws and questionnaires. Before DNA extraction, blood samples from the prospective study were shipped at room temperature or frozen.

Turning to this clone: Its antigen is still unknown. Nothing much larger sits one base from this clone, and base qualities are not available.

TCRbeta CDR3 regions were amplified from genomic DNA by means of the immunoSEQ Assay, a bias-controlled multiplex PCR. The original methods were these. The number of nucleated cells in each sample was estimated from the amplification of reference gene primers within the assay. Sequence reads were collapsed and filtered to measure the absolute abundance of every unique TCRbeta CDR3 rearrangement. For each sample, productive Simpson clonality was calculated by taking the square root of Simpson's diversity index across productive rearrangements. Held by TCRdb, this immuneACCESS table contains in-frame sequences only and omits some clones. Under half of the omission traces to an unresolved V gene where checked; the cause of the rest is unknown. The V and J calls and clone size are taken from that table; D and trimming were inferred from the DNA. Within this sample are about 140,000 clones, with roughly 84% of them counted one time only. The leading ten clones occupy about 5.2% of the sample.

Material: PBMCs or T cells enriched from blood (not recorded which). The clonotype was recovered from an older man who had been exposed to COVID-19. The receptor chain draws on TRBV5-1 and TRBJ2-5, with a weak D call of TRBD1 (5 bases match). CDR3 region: CASNGGEGVAETQYF. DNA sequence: TGCGCCAGCAACGGTGGGGAAGGGGTGGCAGAGACCCAGTACTTC.